A selection of T cell receptor beta chains follows, all from one sample in a study of technical replicates of blood from several donors. Here immunoSEQ multiplex PCR was the method, and the copy in TCRdb shows in-frame clones only, minus some. Of more than 65,000 clones in the sample, about 94% were seen once. Sequencing was done on a sample of T cells isolated from PBMCs. The receptor set was obtained from a human donor in good health. CDR3s include the opening cysteine and the closing phenylalanine or tryptophan. Fields, in order: clone size, V gene, D gene, J gene, CDR3 protein, CDR3 DNA. The D gene is left open where the match is weak. The size entry is marked missing in some rows and otherwise reads once, few, many or a size class.

abundance: .
v_gene: TRBV10-3
d_gene: TRBD1
j_gene: TRBJ1-6
CDR3aa: CAISVGQVNSPLHF
CDR3nt: TGTGCCATCAGTGTGGGACAGGTTAATTCACCCCTCCACTTT

abundance: once
v_gene: TRBV5-5
d_gene: .
j_gene: TRBJ2-7
CDR3aa: CASSRGGSRSYEQYF
CDR3nt: TGTGCCAGCAGCCGAGGAGGGAGTAGGTCCTACGAGCAGTACTTC

abundance: .
v_gene: TRBV19
d_gene: .
j_gene: TRBJ1-3
CDR3aa: CASKKGLSSGNTIYF
CDR3nt: TGTGCCAGTAAGAAGGGGCTCAGCTCTGGAAACACCATATATTTT

abundance: .
v_gene: TRBV7-9
d_gene: TRBD1
j_gene: TRBJ2-7
CDR3aa: CASSTPGQGFYEQYF
CDR3nt: TGTGCCAGCAGCACTCCGGGACAGGGCTTCTACGAGCAGTACTTC

abundance: .
v_gene: TRBV10-1
d_gene: TRBD2
j_gene: TRBJ2-1
CDR3aa: CASSEPGTSGNEQFF
CDR3nt: TGCGCCAGCAGTGAACCCGGGACTAGCGGCAATGAGCAGTTCTTC

abundance: .
v_gene: TRBV13
d_gene: TRBD1
j_gene: TRBJ2-3
CDR3aa: CASSPHPGTGLRDTQYF
CDR3nt: TGTGCCAGCAGCCCCCACCCCGGGACAGGGTTACGGGATACGCAGTATTTT

abundance: .
v_gene: TRBV7-2
d_gene: .
j_gene: TRBJ1-3
CDR3aa: CASSEAGGDGNTIYF
CDR3nt: TGTGCCAGCAGCGAGGCGGGGGGTGACGGAAACACCATATATTTT

abundance: .
v_gene: TRBV19
d_gene: TRBD1
j_gene: TRBJ2-2
CDR3aa: CASSPRWAGGDTGELFF
CDR3nt: TGTGCCAGTAGTCCACGGTGGGCAGGGGGCGACACCGGGGAGCTGTTTTTT

abundance: .
v_gene: TRBV14
d_gene: .
j_gene: TRBJ2-7
CDR3aa: CASSRTSYEQYF
CDR3nt: TGTGCCAGCAGCCGAACAAGCTACGAGCAGTACTTC

abundance: .
v_gene: TRBV10-3
d_gene: .
j_gene: TRBJ2-1
CDR3aa: CAISESLQGNTYNEQFF
CDR3nt: TGTGCCATCAGTGAGTCCCTACAGGGTAACACCTACAATGAGCAGTTCTTC

abundance: .
v_gene: TRBV4-1
d_gene: .
j_gene: TRBJ2-7
CDR3aa: CASSQRIQVQGATEGSYEQYF
CDR3nt: TGCGCCAGCAGCCAAAGAATTCAGGTCCAGGGCGCTACGGAAGGCTCCTACGAGCAGTACTTC

abundance: .
v_gene: TRBV7-7
d_gene: .
j_gene: TRBJ2-5
CDR3aa: CASSARGFQETQYF
CDR3nt: TGTGCTAGCAGCGCCAGGGGATTCCAAGAGACCCAGTACTTC

abundance: .
v_gene: TRBV6-5
d_gene: .
j_gene: TRBJ1-2
CDR3aa: CASSYGGANYGYTF
CDR3nt: TGTGCCAGCAGTTACGGGGGCGCCAACTATGGCTACACCTTC

abundance: .
v_gene: TRBV7-9
d_gene: .
j_gene: TRBJ2-7
CDR3aa: CASSWASSLGYEQYF
CDR3nt: TGTGCCAGCAGCTGGGCCTCAAGCCTTGGATACGAGCAGTACTTC

abundance: .
v_gene: TRBV10-2
d_gene: TRBD2
j_gene: TRBJ2-7
CDR3aa: CATLTSGPAYEQYF
CDR3nt: TGCGCCACCCTGACTAGCGGGCCTGCCTACGAGCAGTACTTC

abundance: .
v_gene: TRBV10-3
d_gene: TRBD1
j_gene: TRBJ1-2
CDR3aa: CAISDLTGLIGYTF
CDR3nt: TGTGCCATCAGTGACTTGACAGGGTTGATTGGCTACACCTTC

abundance: once
v_gene: TRBV6-5
d_gene: .
j_gene: TRBJ1-6
CDR3aa: CASSYAGGGNSPLHF
CDR3nt: TGTGCCAGCAGTTACGCGGGGGGAGGTAATTCACCCCTCCACTTT

abundance: .
v_gene: TRBV5-8
d_gene: .
j_gene: TRBJ1-5
CDR3aa: CASSPNLRTATYSNQPQHF
CDR3nt: TGTGCCAGCAGCCCCAACCTTAGGACAGCGACCTATAGCAATCAGCCCCAGCATTTT

abundance: .
v_gene: TRBV6-5
d_gene: .
j_gene: TRBJ1-3
CDR3aa: CASKTRGNSGNTIYF
CDR3nt: TGTGCCAGTAAAACCAGGGGTAACTCTGGAAACACCATATATTTT

abundance: many
v_gene: TRBV6-5
d_gene: .
j_gene: TRBJ1-1
CDR3aa: CAARGQQFTEAFF
CDR3nt: TGTGCCGCGAGAGGTCAGCAATTCACTGAAGCTTTCTTT

abundance: .
v_gene: TRBV9
d_gene: .
j_gene: TRBJ1-5
CDR3aa: CASSVGGMGQPQHF
CDR3nt: TGTGCCAGCAGCGTAGGAGGGATGGGACAGCCCCAGCATTTT

abundance: .
v_gene: TRBV7-2
d_gene: .
j_gene: TRBJ2-2
CDR3aa: CASSLGQILANTGELFF
CDR3nt: TGTGCCAGCAGCTTAGGACAGATTCTCGCGAACACCGGGGAGCTGTTTTTT

abundance: .
v_gene: TRBV5-1
d_gene: TRBD1
j_gene: TRBJ2-1
CDR3aa: CASSLAFGTGGNEQFF
CDR3nt: TGCGCCAGCAGCTTAGCTTTCGGGACAGGGGGGAATGAGCAGTTCTTC

abundance: .
v_gene: TRBV27
d_gene: .
j_gene: TRBJ2-3
CDR3aa: CASSLRVADTQYF
CDR3nt: TGTGCCAGCAGTTTACGGGTTGCAGATACGCAGTATTTT

abundance: .
v_gene: TRBV28
d_gene: .
j_gene: TRBJ1-5
CDR3aa: CASSILKDRYQPQHF
CDR3nt: TGTGCCAGCAGTATACTAAAGGACAGATATCAGCCCCAGCATTTT

abundance: .
v_gene: TRBV2
d_gene: TRBD1
j_gene: TRBJ2-3
CDR3aa: CASRDRDRFTDTQYF
CDR3nt: TGTGCCAGCAGGGACCGGGACAGGTTTACAGATACGCAGTATTTT

abundance: .
v_gene: TRBV4-1
d_gene: TRBD1
j_gene: TRBJ2-1
CDR3aa: CASSQTTGISYNEQFF
CDR3nt: TGCGCCAGCAGCCAAACGACAGGGATCTCCTACAATGAGCAGTTCTTC

abundance: .
v_gene: TRBV6-1
d_gene: TRBD1
j_gene: TRBJ2-5
CDR3aa: CASSDALGQGIGETQYF
CDR3nt: TGTGCCAGCAGTGATGCTCTGGGACAGGGTATCGGTGAGACCCAGTACTTC

abundance: .
v_gene: TRBV5-1
d_gene: .
j_gene: TRBJ1-5
CDR3aa: CASSLTAGNQPQHF
CDR3nt: TGCGCCAGCAGCTTGACGGCAGGGAATCAGCCCCAGCATTTT

abundance: .
v_gene: TRBV5-1
d_gene: .
j_gene: TRBJ2-3
CDR3aa: CASSLAGVTDTQYF
CDR3nt: TGCGCCAGCAGCTTGGCGGGAGTCACAGATACGCAGTATTTT

abundance: once
v_gene: TRBV27
d_gene: .
j_gene: TRBJ2-7
CDR3aa: CASLDGAYEQYF
CDR3nt: TGTGCCAGCCTCGACGGAGCCTACGAGCAGTACTTC

abundance: .
v_gene: TRBV5-4
d_gene: .
j_gene: TRBJ2-5
CDR3aa: CASSLDFETQYF
CDR3nt: TGTGCCAGCAGCTTGGACTTCGAGACCCAGTACTTC

abundance: .
v_gene: TRBV27
d_gene: .
j_gene: TRBJ2-7
CDR3aa: CASSFAVAYEQYF
CDR3nt: TGTGCCAGCAGTTTCGCAGTGGCCTACGAGCAGTACTTC

abundance: once
v_gene: TRBV6-5
d_gene: .
j_gene: TRBJ2-5
CDR3aa: CAKSGNPQETQYF
CDR3nt: TGTGCCAAGTCGGGTAATCCCCAAGAGACCCAGTACTTC

abundance: .
v_gene: TRBV14
d_gene: .
j_gene: TRBJ2-5
CDR3aa: CASSQVLRGETQYF
CDR3nt: TGTGCCAGCAGCCAAGTTCTCAGGGGAGAGACCCAGTACTTC

abundance: .
v_gene: TRBV2
d_gene: TRBD2
j_gene: TRBJ2-3
CDR3aa: CASSAGGFTDTQYF
CDR3nt: TGTGCCAGCAGCGCGGGAGGATTCACAGATACGCAGTATTTT

abundance: .
v_gene: TRBV5-4
d_gene: .
j_gene: TRBJ2-1
CDR3aa: CASSPHPGQIYNEQFF
CDR3nt: TGTGCCAGCAGCCCACACCCGGGACAAATCTACAATGAGCAGTTCTTC

abundance: .
v_gene: TRBV6-1
d_gene: .
j_gene: TRBJ2-7
CDR3aa: CASSQLRVNYEQYF
CDR3nt: TGTGCCAGCAGCCAACTCCGGGTGAACTACGAGCAGTACTTC

abundance: .
v_gene: TRBV5-1
d_gene: TRBD2
j_gene: TRBJ2-3
CDR3aa: CASSLVAGGNTDTQYF
CDR3nt: TGCGCCAGCAGCTTGGTAGCGGGGGGGAACACAGATACGCAGTATTTT

abundance: .
v_gene: TRBV5-6
d_gene: .
j_gene: TRBJ1-4
CDR3aa: CASSLGRLNGPFRDEKLFF
CDR3nt: TGTGCCAGCAGCTTGGGGCGACTAAACGGCCCCTTCCGTGATGAAAAACTGTTTTTT